One and the same sample provided the 28 T cell receptor beta chains below, sequenced in a study of cytomegalovirus exposure and HLA in healthy donors. Primers: 60 Vbeta forward and 13 Jbeta reverse. Assay: immunoSEQ multiplex PCR; the TCRdb copy retains only in-frame clones and omits some. The profile shows around 54,000 clones, less than 85% of them singletons. Material for sequencing was PBMCs. The receptors here all came from a young woman in good health and CMV-seronegative.

This clone was seen a handful of times. The CDR3 region has the DNA TGTGCCAGCTCACCACGGGGGGACAGGGCTGAAAAACTGTTTTTT. Protein product: CASSPRGDRAEKLFF. The chain couples TRBV18 to TRBJ1-4; 9 bases line up with TRBD1. Trimming at V came to 1 base and at J to 7 bases, leaving 4 bases not matched to a gene. This CDR3 is 15 amino acids long. Germline CDR1 is KGHSH and CDR2 is LQKENI.

The genes are TRBV5-1 and TRBJ2-6; TRBD2 matches at 7 bases. This CDR3 contains 16 residues. V lost 4 bases, J lost 4 bases, and 8 bases stayed unmatched. The germline gives CDR1 SGHRS, CDR2 YFSETQ. CDR3 in amino acids: CASSIGRGSGANVLTF. In DNA, the CDR3 is TGCGCCAGCAGCATAGGGAGGGGCTCCGGGGCCAACGTCCTGACTTTC.

The chain employs TRBV30 and TRBJ1-2; D is undetermined. Germline-derived CDR1 and CDR2 are GTSNPN and SVGIG (reference sequence). The V gene lost 2 bases and the J gene lost 3 bases, with 7 bases spanning the gap. The CDR3 consists of 12 residues. The CDR3, as DNA: TGTGCCTGGAGTAAGGAGTACTATGGCTACACCTTC. Translation: CAWSKEYYGYTF.

The chain is built from TRBV27 and TRBJ2-7; D is possibly TRBD2 (5 bases). The germline V and J ends were trimmed by 0 bases and 5 bases, with 8 bases remaining between them. CDR1 is MNHEY and CDR2 is SMNVEV in the germline V gene (reference sequence). This CDR3 comprises 13 residues. CDR3: CASSLSGNNEQYF. CDR3 coding DNA: TGTGCCAGCAGTTTATCCGGGAACAACGAGCAGTACTTC.

V usage is TRBV6-4 and J usage is TRBJ2-3; 10 bases fit TRBD1. V shed 0 bases and J 4 bases; nucleotides not matched to a gene: 1. This CDR3 is 15 amino acids long. From germline, CDR1 is MRHNA and CDR2 SNTAGT. CDR3 DNA: TGTGCCAGCAGTGACTCGACAGGGGGCGCAGATACGCAGTATTTT. Protein product: CASSDSTGGADTQYF.

The V and J genes are TRBV5-8 and TRBJ2-1, with D perhaps matching TRBD2 (5 bases). Germline V gene lookup returns CDR1 SGHTS and CDR2 YDEGEE. The V gene lost 2 bases and the J gene lost 1 base, with 10 bases spanning the gap. The CDR3 extends over 15 amino acids. In nucleotides, the CDR3 is TGTGCCAGCAGCTTTGGCCGGGGTTCCTACAATGAGCAGTTCTTC. It translates to CASSFGRGSYNEQFF.

The chain carries TRBV5-1 and TRBJ2-5; 7 bases map to TRBD2. V dropped 2 bases and J dropped 4; count of bases not matched to a gene: 5. The CDR3 totals 14 residues. Germline V gene lookup returns CDR1 SGHRS and CDR2 YFSETQ. CDR3 DNA: TGCGCCAGCAGCTTTGCGGGAGCGAGAGAGACCCAGTACTTC. Protein: CASSFAGARETQYF.

The J gene is TRBJ2-3, the V gene TRBV28, with 10 bases aligning to TRBD2. The germline V gene has CDR1 MDHEN and CDR2 SYDVKM. The length of the CDR3 is 12 residues. V dropped 8 bases and J dropped 5; count of bases not matched to a gene: 1. The CDR3, as DNA: TGTGCCAGCTCTAGCGGGAGAGATACGCAGTATTTT. Translated, it gives CASSSGRDTQYF.

V and J are TRBV6-5 and TRBJ2-1; TRBD1 might be the D (5 bases). Germline V gene sequence: CDR1 MNHEY, CDR2 SVGAGI. V dropped 0 bases and J dropped 2 bases, with 8 bases sitting between them. This CDR3 spans 15 amino acids. The CDR3 loop reads CASSYSGAAYNEQFF. CDR3 bases: TGTGCCAGCAGTTACTCTGGGGCAGCCTACAATGAGCAGTTCTTC.

This chain uses TRBV27 with TRBJ2-1; the D gene is possibly TRBD2 (6 bases). Germline V lookup: CDR1 MNHEY, CDR2 SMNVEV (reference sequence). V dropped 2 bases and J dropped 7 bases, with 9 bases sitting between them. This CDR3 spans 13 amino acids. CDR3 residues: CASSLTGRNEQFF. The DNA for the CDR3 is TGTGCCAGCAGTTTAACGGGGAGGAATGAGCAGTTCTTC.

Turning to this clone: The same CDR3 arises from other DNA sequences in this sample as well. The chain has TRBV5-1 and TRBJ2-2, with 9 bases lining up with TRBD2. After removal of 0 bases from V and 7 bases from J, the junction contained 4 bases not matched to a gene. Germline CDR1 is SGHRS and CDR2 is YFSETQ. The CDR3 is 15 amino acids. CDR3 sequence (DNA): TGCGCCAGCAGCTTGGAACTAGCGGGTGTCGGGGAGCTGTTTTTT. The encoded protein is CASSLELAGVGELFF. Full variable domain (rest looked up from reference TRBV5-1 and TRBJ2-2): KAGVTQTPRYLIKTRGQQVTLSCSPISGHRSVSWYQQTPGQGLQFLFEYFSETQRNKGNFPGRFSGRQFSNSRSEMNVSTLELGDSALYLCASSLELAGVGELFFGEGSRLTVL.

This clone was observed a few times. This chain joins TRBV7-8 and TRBJ1-5; 7 bases agree with TRBD1. Looked up from germline, CDR1 is SGHVS and CDR2 is FQNEAQ. This CDR3 is 15 amino acids long. V lost 5 bases to trimming and J lost 0 bases; unmatched junction nucleotides: 4. CDR3 sequence (DNA): TGTGCCAGCAGCCGGACAGGAGATAGCAATCAGCCCCAGCATTTT. Its protein product is CASSRTGDSNQPQHF. The full variable domain, in which reference TRBV7-8 and TRBJ1-5 provide the parts outside the CDR3, is GAGVSQSPRYKVAKRGQDVALRCDPISGHVSLFWYQQALGQGPEFLTYFQNEAQLDKSGLPSDRFFAERPEGSVSTLKIQRTQQEDSAVYLCASSRTGDSNQPQHFGDGTRLSIL.

This clone is a singleton in its sample. This chain links TRBV9 with TRBJ2-1, with TRBD2 matching 9 bases. The CDR3 totals 16 residues. Germline CDR1 is SGDLS and CDR2 is YYNGEE. Losses at the gene ends were 0 bases for V and 3 bases for J; bases not matched to a gene: 4. The CDR3 spells CASSVVAGGSYNEQFF. The CDR3 DNA follows: TGTGCCAGCAGCGTAGTGGCGGGAGGGAGCTACAATGAGCAGTTCTTC.

The gene calls are TRBV9 and TRBJ1-2; tentative D call: TRBD1 (5 bases). V gave up 4 bases and J gave up 3 bases, with 13 bases separating them. The CDR3 extends over 14 amino acids. Germline V CDR1 and CDR2: SGDLS, YYNGEE. The CDR3 loop reads CASSHGGSDYGYTF. CDR3 in DNA: TGTGCCAGCAGCCACGGGGGGAGCGACTATGGCTACACCTTC. Drawing the rest from reference TRBV9 and TRBJ1-2, the complete variable domain is DSGVTQTPKHLITATGQRVTLRCSPRSGDLSVYWYQQSLDQGLQFLIQYYNGEERAKGNILERFSAQQFPDLHSELNLSSLELGDSALYFCASSHGGSDYGYTFGSGTRLTVV.

The rearrangement uses TRBV6-1 and TRBJ1-5; TRBD1 matches at 10 bases. The J segment lost 6 bases and the V segment lost 1 base, leaving 3 bases of the junction unmatched. The CDR3 consists of 15 residues. CDR1 MNHNS and CDR2 SASEGT come from the germline V gene. CDR3: CASSEEGQGSQPQHF. CDR3 in DNA: TGTGCCAGCAGTGAAGAGGGACAGGGGAGTCAGCCCCAGCATTTT.

CDR3 in DNA: TGTGCCAGCAGTGAAACCCTAGCGGGAGGCACAGATACGCAGTATTTT. Translated, it gives CASSETLAGGTDTQYF. The J gene is TRBJ2-3, the V gene TRBV28; TRBD2 agrees at 10 bases. The germline gives CDR1 MDHEN, CDR2 SYDVKM. The length of the CDR3 is 16 residues. V lost 5 bases to trimming and J lost 1 base; unmatched junction nucleotides: 6.

This clone appeared a single time. Here the CDR3 DNA reads TGTGCCAGCAGCCAAGCGTCGGCTAGCGGGGCGAGTGGCACAGATACGCAGTATTTT. Its protein product is CASSQASASGASGTDTQYF. The genes are TRBV4-2 and TRBJ2-3, with 9 bases fitting TRBD2. This CDR3 comprises 19 residues. In germline, CDR1 is LGHNA, CDR2 YNFKEQ. Trimming at V came to 1 base and at J to 1 base, leaving 12 bases not matched to a gene.

Only a few counts were recorded for this clone. J is TRBJ1-2 and V is TRBV6-1; 11 bases align to TRBD1. The CDR3 consists of 15 residues. The V gene's germline CDR1 is MNHNS and CDR2 SASEGT. The junction had 7 bases not matched to a gene; V was cut back by 6 bases and J by 4 bases. CDR3 sequence reads: CASSTGQGVGYGYTF. DNA of the CDR3: TGTGCCAGCAGCACGGGACAGGGGGTGGGCTATGGCTACACCTTC.

The V gene is TRBV28, the J gene TRBJ2-7; D may be TRBD2 (6 bases). The CDR3 is made up of 14 amino acids. Germline V gene sequence: CDR1 MDHEN, CDR2 SYDVKM. Trimming removed 1 base at V and 0 bases at J, with 7 bases between. The CDR3 DNA sequence: TGTGCCAGCAGTTTATACGGGAGCTCCTACGAGCAGTACTTC. Its protein is CASSLYGSSYEQYF.

In DNA, the CDR3 is TGTGCCAGTAGTTTTGGGCCAGCATATAGCAATCAGCCCCAGCATTTT. Residues: CASSFGPAYSNQPQHF. This chain connects TRBV19 to TRBJ1-5; the D is unclear. V was cut by 5 bases and J by 0 bases, with 14 bases left in between. CDR1 and CDR2 from the germline V gene are LNHDA and SQIVND (reference sequence). CDR3 size: 16 residues.

The chain combines TRBV6-6 with TRBJ2-7; D gene uncertain. CDR3 size: 13 residues. Trimming left V 2 bases short and J 2 bases short, with 7 bases between. Germline-derived CDR1 and CDR2 are MNHNY and SVGAGI (reference sequence). As DNA, the CDR3 is TGTGCCAGCAGTTACCCTGACACCTACGAGCAGTACTTC. This translates into CASSYPDTYEQYF.

This chain joins TRBV23-1 and TRBJ2-1, with a tentative D call TRBD1 (8 bases). TRBV23-1 is assigned to the ORF class and has an uncertain function. The CDR3 sequence is 14 residues long. Trimming removed 5 bases from V and 8 bases from J, with 16 bases in between. In DNA form, the CDR3 reads TGCGCCAGCAGTTGGGACAGGACTAGGTATGAGCAGTTCTTC. It codes for CASSWDRTRYEQFF.

In this sample, this clone turned up a few times. The rearrangement uses TRBV5-1 and TRBJ1-2, with D maybe TRBD1 (5 bases). Germline loops: CDR1 SGHRS, CDR2 YFSETQ. V was cut by 5 bases and J by 6 bases, with 8 bases left in between. This CDR3 spans 11 amino acids. The CDR3 DNA reads TGCGCCAGCAGGGGCAGGGATGGCTACACCTTC. Protein product: CASRGRDGYTF.

The CDR3 reads CSVEDKPYEQYF. Written as DNA, the CDR3 is TGCAGCGTTGAGGACAAACCCTACGAGCAGTACTTC. The V call is TRBV29-1, the J call TRBJ2-7, with D maybe TRBD1 (5 bases). CDR3 length: 12 residues. CDR1 and CDR2 from the germline V gene are SQVTM and ANQGSEA. V was trimmed by 3 bases and J by 2 bases, leaving 8 bases between them.

The rearrangement uses TRBV9 and TRBJ1-1, with D perhaps matching TRBD1 (6 bases). Germline values: CDR1 SGDLS, CDR2 YYNGEE. The CDR3 covers 14 residues. V was pared by 5 bases and J by 1 base, with 12 bases between. CDR3 sequence: CASSARGQNTEAFF. The CDR3 coding sequence is TGTGCCAGCAGTGCCAGGGGTCAGAACACTGAAGCTTTCTTT.

The chain couples TRBV16 to TRBJ2-1; D may be TRBD2 (7 bases). V was clipped by 7 bases and J by 0 bases, with 22 bases between them. The CDR3 is 18 residues long. From germline, CDR1 is KGHSY and CDR2 FQNENV. CDR3 region: CASKGGEQSTSSYNEQFF. For the CDR3, the DNA is TGTGCCAGCAAGGGGGGGGAACAGAGTACAAGCTCCTACAATGAGCAGTTCTTC.

With respect to this clone: Mismatch with germline at one junction end may stem from a read error. The chain employs TRBV28 and TRBJ1-4; a possible D gene is TRBD1 (6 bases). This CDR3 is built from 14 residues. Per the germline V gene, CDR1 is MDHEN and CDR2 is SYDVKM. CDR3 bases: TGTGCCACCAGTCTCAGGGGTTTTAGTGAAAAACTGTTTTTT. Its translation: CATSLRGFSEKLFF.

The rearrangement joins TRBV18 to TRBJ2-7; D not certain. V lost 6 bases to trimming and J lost 2 bases, with 11 bases between them. This CDR3 comprises 13 residues. From germline, CDR1 is KGHSH and CDR2 LQKENI. The CDR3: CASSAEVAYEQYF. CDR3 sequence (DNA): TGTGCCAGCTCTGCTGAGGTGGCCTACGAGCAGTACTTC.